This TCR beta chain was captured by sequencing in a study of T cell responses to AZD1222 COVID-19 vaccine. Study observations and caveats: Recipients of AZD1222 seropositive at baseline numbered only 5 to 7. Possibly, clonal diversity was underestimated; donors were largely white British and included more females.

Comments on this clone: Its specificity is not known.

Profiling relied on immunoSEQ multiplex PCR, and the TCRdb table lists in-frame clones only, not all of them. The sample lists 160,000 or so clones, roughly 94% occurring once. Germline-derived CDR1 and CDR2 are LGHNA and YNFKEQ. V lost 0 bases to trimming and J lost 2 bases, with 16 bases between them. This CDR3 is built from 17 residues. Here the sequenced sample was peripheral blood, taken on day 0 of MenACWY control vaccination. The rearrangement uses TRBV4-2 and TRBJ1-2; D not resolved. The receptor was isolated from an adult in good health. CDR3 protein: CASSQELSQADNYGYTF. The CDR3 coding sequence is TGTGCCAGCAGCCAAGAATTGTCCCAAGCGGACAACTATGGCTACACCTTC.